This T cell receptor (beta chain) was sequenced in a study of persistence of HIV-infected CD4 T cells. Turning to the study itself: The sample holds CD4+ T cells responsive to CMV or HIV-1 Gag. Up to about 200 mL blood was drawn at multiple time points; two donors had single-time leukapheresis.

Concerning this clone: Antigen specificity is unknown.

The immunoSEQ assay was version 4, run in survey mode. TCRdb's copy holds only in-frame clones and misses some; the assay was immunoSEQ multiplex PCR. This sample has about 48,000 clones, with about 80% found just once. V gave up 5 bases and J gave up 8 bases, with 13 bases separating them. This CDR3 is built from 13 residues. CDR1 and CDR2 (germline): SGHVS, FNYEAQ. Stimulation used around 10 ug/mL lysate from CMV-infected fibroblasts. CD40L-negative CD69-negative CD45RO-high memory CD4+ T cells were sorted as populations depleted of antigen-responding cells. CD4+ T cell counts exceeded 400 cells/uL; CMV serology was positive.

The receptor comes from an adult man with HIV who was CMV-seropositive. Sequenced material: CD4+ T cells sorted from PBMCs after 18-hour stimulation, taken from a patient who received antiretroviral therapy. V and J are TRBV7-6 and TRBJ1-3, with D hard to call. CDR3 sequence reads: CASSRFGDDTIYF. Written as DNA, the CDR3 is TGTGCCAGCAGCCGATTTGGGGATGACACCATATATTTT.